This TCR beta chain derives from a study of blood T cell repertoires in COVID-19. Generated by immunoSEQ multiplex PCR, the TCRdb table keeps only in-frame clones and is missing some. The table shows under 200,000 clones, with more than 70% occurring only once. This TCR was recovered from a man aged 55 to 70 who had recovered from COVID-19. The sample comprised PBMCs or T cells enriched from blood (not recorded which).

This CDR3 is CASSLGRENTGELFF. The CDR3 DNA reads as TGTGCCAGCAGTTTGGGGCGGGAGAACACCGGGGAGCTGTTTTTT. The rearrangement joins TRBV27 to TRBJ2-2; D possibly corresponds to TRBD2 (6 bases). The CDR3 runs 15 residues. V gave up 3 bases and J gave up 1 base, with 9 bases separating them. Germline loops: CDR1 MNHEY, CDR2 SMNVEV (reference sequence).